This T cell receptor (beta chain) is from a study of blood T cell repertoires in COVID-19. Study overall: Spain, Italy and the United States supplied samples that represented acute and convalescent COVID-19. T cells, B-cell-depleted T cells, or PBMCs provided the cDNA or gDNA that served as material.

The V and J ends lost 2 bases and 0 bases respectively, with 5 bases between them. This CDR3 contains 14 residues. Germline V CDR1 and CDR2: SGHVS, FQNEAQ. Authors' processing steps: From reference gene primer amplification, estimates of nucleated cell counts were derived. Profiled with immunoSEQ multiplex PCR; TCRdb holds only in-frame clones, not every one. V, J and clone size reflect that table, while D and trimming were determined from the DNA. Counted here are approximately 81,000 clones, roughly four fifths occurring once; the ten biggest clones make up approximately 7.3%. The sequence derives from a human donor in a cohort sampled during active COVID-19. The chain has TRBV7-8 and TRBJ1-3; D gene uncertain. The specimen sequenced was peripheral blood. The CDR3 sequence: CASSLLSSGNTIYF. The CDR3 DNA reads TGTGCCAGCAGCTTACTGAGCTCTGGAAACACCATATATTTT.